These 15 T cell receptor beta chains came from one sample sequenced in a study of OX40 agonist ivuxolimab in advanced cancers. Clones were read by immunoSEQ multiplex PCR, and TCRdb kept only the in-frame ones, dropping some. The table lists 22,000 or so clones, 86% of them singletons. Material: CD4+ or CD8+ T cells sorted from blood, obtained in a trial of the OX40 agonist ivuxolimab. These receptor sequences come from an adult with an advanced solid tumor such as melanoma, head and neck, liver or kidney cancer.

The rearrangement links TRBV19 to TRBJ1-1; TRBD1 is a possible D gene (6 bases). CDR1 and CDR2 (germline): LNHDA, SQIVND (reference sequence). Between the trimmed V and J ends, which lost 4 bases and 7 bases, there was a span of 13 bases. The CDR3 consists of 13 residues. CDR3 region: CASSTPDRREAFF. CDR3 coding DNA: TGTGCCAGTAGTACCCCCGACAGGCGTGAAGCTTTCTTT.

The genes are TRBV30 and TRBJ2-7, with 8 nucleotides matching TRBD2. V lost 2 bases, J lost 2 bases, and 5 bases stayed unmatched. Per the germline V gene, CDR1 is GTSNPN and CDR2 is SVGIG (reference sequence). The CDR3 covers 14 residues. CDR3 region: CAWSQGSGAYEQYF. In nucleotides, the CDR3 is TGTGCCTGGAGTCAGGGTAGCGGGGCCTACGAGCAGTACTTC.

V gene TRBV19 combines with J gene TRBJ2-1, with D uncertain. The CDR3 covers 11 residues. V was trimmed by 4 bases and J by 9 bases, leaving 7 bases between them. The germline V gene encodes CDR1 LNHDA and CDR2 SQIVND (reference sequence). The CDR3 loop reads CASSNGGEQFF. The CDR3 nucleotides are TGTGCCAGTAGTAACGGCGGTGAGCAGTTCTTC.

The chain links TRBV5-8 to TRBJ2-2; D possibly corresponds to TRBD2 (6 bases). Germline V lookup: CDR1 SGHTS, CDR2 YDEGEE. The CDR3 covers 14 residues. V lost 7 bases and J lost 3, with 13 bases in between. This chain's CDR3 is CASAGSWDTGELFF. CDR3 nucleotide sequence: TGTGCCAGCGCCGGGAGCTGGGACACCGGGGAGCTGTTTTTT.

This rearrangement joins TRBV5-6 to TRBJ2-1; D remains ambiguous. V was trimmed by 1 base and J by 15 bases, leaving 14 bases between them. Germline V CDR1 and CDR2: SGHDT, YYEEEE. CDR3 length equals 12 residues. DNA for the CDR3: TGTGCCAGCAGCTTGCAAAAACCCGGGCTGTTCTTC. Amino acid sequence: CASSLQKPGLFF.

The chain joins TRBV5-1 to TRBJ1-1; 9 bases align to TRBD1. This CDR3 is built from 16 residues. CDR1 and CDR2 (germline): SGHRS, YFSETQ. Unmatched junction bases numbered 10, after V lost 3 bases and J lost 4 bases. In DNA form, the CDR3 reads TGCGCCAGCAGCTCCGGAACAGGGGGCGTCTCCACTGAAGCTTTCTTT. This sequence encodes CASSSGTGGVSTEAFF. The full variable domain, completed using reference TRBV5-1 and TRBJ1-1, is KAGVTQTPRYLIKTRGQQVTLSCSPISGHRSVSWYQQTPGQGLQFLFEYFSETQRNKGNFPGRFSGRQFSNSRSEMNVSTLELGDSALYLCASSSGTGGVSTEAFFGQGTRLTVV.

This clone was detected a few times. The rearrangement uses TRBV7-9 and TRBJ1-2; no reliable D call. V dropped 1 base and J dropped 4 bases, with 16 bases sitting between them. The CDR3 length is 16 residues. Germline-derived CDR1 and CDR2 are SEHNR and FQNEAQ (reference sequence). In DNA form, the CDR3 reads TGTGCCAGCAGCTTAGGGAAGTCGGTGTGGGCCTATGGCTACACCTTC. Encoded protein: CASSLGKSVWAYGYTF.

This chain connects TRBV11-3 to TRBJ2-7; 8 nucleotides align to TRBD2. Germline CDR1 SGHNT, CDR2 YENEEA. This CDR3 contains 16 residues. V shed 1 base and J 3 bases; nucleotides not matched to a gene: 8. The CDR3, as DNA: TGTGCCAGCAGCTTAGGGTCAGCGGGAGAGGACTACGAGCAGTACTTC. Its protein is CASSLGSAGEDYEQYF.

This rearrangement joins TRBV6-5 to TRBJ1-2; tentative D call: TRBD1 (6 bases). The germline V and J ends were trimmed by 2 bases and 6 bases, with 7 bases remaining between them. CDR1 MNHEY and CDR2 SVGAGI come from the germline V gene. CDR3 length equals 12 residues. The CDR3 here is CASSYAGDGYTF. DNA of the CDR3: TGTGCCAGCAGTTACGCAGGGGATGGCTACACCTTC.

CDR3 sequence (DNA): TGTGCCAGCAGTCCCGAGACAGGGGGCTCCTACGAGCAGTACTTC. It specifies CASSPETGGSYEQYF. The V call is TRBV27, the J call TRBJ2-7, with 9 bases aligning to TRBD1. The CDR3 is 15 amino acids. J was trimmed by 0 bases and V by 5 bases; bases with no gene match: 5. The germline V gene encodes CDR1 MNHEY and CDR2 SMNVEV (reference sequence).

The chain combines TRBV27 with TRBJ1-1, with D maybe TRBD1 (5 bases). Germline V CDR1 and CDR2: MNHEY, SMNVEV (reference sequence). This CDR3 comprises 12 residues. The V end was cut by 9 bases, the J end by 5 bases, with 13 bases between. This CDR3 reads CASAFWGTEAFF. DNA for the CDR3: TGTGCCAGTGCCTTTTGGGGGACTGAAGCTTTCTTT.

This clone was seen only once. The rearrangement uses TRBV5-8 and TRBJ1-4, with a possible D match to TRBD1 (6 bases). The CDR3 covers 15 residues. Germline-derived CDR1 and CDR2 are SGHTS and YDEGEE. V gave up 4 bases and J gave up 5 bases, with 15 bases separating them. CDR3 sequence reads: CASSLPTGRNEKLFF. The CDR3 bases are TGTGCCAGCAGCCTGCCGACAGGAAGAAATGAAAAACTGTTTTTT.

The gene calls are TRBV2 and TRBJ2-7; weak D call: TRBD2 (6 bases). Germline CDR1 reads SNHLY; CDR2 reads FYNNEI. Trimming stripped 4 bases from V and 4 bases from J, with 20 bases between. This CDR3 contains 16 residues. CDR3 sequence: CASSVGGSSEIYEQYF. CDR3 nucleotide sequence: TGTGCCAGCAGTGTGGGGGGAAGTAGTGAAATTTACGAGCAGTACTTC.

The rearrangement links TRBV7-6 to TRBJ2-3; D is ambiguous. Germline loops: CDR1 SGHVS, CDR2 FNYEAQ. Trimming took 7 bases from V and 2 from J, leaving 16 bases between them. The CDR3 is made up of 15 amino acids. The CDR3 here is CASTHRAAFTDTQYF. CDR3 sequence (DNA): TGTGCCAGCACCCATAGGGCGGCTTTCACAGATACGCAGTATTTT.

This clone was seen once. V is TRBV5-4 and J is TRBJ2-3, with 9 bases matching TRBD2. The CDR3 loop spans 17 amino acids. Trimming removed 1 base from V and 7 bases from J; junction bases left unmatched: 13. In germline, CDR1 is SGHNT, CDR2 YYREEE (reference sequence). The CDR3 DNA follows: TGTGCCAGCAGCTTGATGGGCGGGAGGGCTCGAGGGAATACGCAGTATTTT. It translates to CASSLMGGRARGNTQYF.